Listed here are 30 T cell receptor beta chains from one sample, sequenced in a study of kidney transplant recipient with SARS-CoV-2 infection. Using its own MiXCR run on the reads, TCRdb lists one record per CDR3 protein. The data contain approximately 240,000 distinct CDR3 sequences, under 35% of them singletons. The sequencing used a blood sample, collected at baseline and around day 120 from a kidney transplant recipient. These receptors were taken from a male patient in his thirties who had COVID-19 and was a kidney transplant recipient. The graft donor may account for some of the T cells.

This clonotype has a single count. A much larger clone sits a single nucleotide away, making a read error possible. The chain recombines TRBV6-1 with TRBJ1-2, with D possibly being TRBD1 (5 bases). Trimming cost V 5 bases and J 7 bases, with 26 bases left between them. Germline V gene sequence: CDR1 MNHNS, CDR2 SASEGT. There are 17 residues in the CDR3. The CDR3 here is CASSRGFSMRKTCGYTF. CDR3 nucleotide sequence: TGTGCCAGCAGTAGGGGTTTCTCTATGCGAAAGACCTGTGGCTACACCTTC.

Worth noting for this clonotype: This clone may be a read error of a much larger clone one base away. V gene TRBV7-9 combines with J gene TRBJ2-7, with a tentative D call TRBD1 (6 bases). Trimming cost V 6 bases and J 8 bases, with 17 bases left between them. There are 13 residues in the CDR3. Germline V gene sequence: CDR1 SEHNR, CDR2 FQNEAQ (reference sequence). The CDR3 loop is CASRPGLGDKQYF. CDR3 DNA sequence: TGTGCCAGCAGACCCGGCTTAGGGGACAAGCAGTACTTC. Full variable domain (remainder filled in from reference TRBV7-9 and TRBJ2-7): DTGVSQNPRHKITKRGQNVTFRCDPISEHNRLYWYRQTLGQGPEFLTYFQNEAQLEKSRLLSDRFSAERPKGSFSTLEIQRTEQGDSAMYLCASRPGLGDKQYFGPGTRLTVT.

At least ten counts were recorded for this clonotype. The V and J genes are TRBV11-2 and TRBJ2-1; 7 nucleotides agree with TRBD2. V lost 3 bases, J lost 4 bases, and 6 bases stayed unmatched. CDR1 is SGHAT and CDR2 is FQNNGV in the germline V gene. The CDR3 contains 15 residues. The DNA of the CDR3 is TGTGCCAGCAGCTTGAGACTAGCAGAGTACAATGAGCAGTTCTTC. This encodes CASSLRLAEYNEQFF. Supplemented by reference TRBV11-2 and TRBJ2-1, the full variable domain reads EAGVAQSPRYKIIEKRQSVAFWCNPISGHATLYWYQQILGQGPKLLIQFQNNGVVDDSQLPKDRFSAERLKGVDSTLKIQPAKLEDSAVYLCASSLRLAEYNEQFFGPGTRLTVL.

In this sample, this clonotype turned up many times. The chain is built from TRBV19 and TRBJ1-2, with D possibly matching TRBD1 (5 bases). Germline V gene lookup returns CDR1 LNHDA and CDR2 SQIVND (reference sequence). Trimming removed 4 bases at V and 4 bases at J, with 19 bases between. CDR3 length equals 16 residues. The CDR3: CASSTLEQAIGYGYTF. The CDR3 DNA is TGTGCCAGTAGTACCCTGGAACAGGCTATCGGCTATGGCTACACCTTC.

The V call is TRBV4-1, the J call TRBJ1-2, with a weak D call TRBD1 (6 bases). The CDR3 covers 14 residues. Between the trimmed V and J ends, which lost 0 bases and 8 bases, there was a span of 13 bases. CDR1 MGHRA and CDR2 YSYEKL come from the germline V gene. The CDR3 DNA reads TGCGCCAGCAGCCAAGAGGGGGGGCTAGACGGCTACACCTTC. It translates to CASSQEGGLDGYTF.

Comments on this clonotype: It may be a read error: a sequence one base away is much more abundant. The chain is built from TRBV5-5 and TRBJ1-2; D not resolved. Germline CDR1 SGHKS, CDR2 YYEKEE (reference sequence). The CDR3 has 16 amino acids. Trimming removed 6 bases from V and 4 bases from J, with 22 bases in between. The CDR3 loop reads CASKRCVPRKTYGYTF. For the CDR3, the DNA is TGTGCCAGCAAAAGATGTGTCCCGCGAAAGACCTATGGCTACACCTTC.

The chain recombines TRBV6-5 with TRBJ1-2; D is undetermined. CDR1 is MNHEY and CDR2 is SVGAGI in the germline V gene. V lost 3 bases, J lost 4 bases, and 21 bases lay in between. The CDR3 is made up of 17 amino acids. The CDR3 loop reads CASSYFNSMRKTYGYTF. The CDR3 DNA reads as TGTGCCAGCAGTTATTTTAACTCTATGCGAAAGACCTATGGCTACACCTTC.

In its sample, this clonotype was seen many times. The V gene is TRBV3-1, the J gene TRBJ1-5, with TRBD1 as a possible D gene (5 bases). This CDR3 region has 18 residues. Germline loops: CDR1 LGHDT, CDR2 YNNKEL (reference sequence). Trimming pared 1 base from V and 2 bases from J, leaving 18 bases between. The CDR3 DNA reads TGTGCCAGCAGCCAAGCTAGGGGATATCCGGGTCGCAATCAGCCCCAGCATTTT. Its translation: CASSQARGYPGRNQPQHF.

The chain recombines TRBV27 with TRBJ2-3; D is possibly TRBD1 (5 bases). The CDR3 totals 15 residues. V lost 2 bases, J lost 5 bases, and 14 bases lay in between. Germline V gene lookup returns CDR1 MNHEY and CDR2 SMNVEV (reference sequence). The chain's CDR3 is CASSLRGYGVDTQYF. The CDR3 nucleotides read TGTGCCAGCAGTTTAAGGGGATATGGTGTAGATACGCAGTATTTT.

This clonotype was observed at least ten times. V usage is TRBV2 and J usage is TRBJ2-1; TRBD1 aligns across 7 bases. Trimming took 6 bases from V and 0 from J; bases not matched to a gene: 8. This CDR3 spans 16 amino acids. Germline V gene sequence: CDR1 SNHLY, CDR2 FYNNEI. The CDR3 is CASRNRGVSSYNEQFF. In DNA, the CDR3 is TGTGCCAGCAGAAACAGGGGCGTTAGCTCCTACAATGAGCAGTTCTTC.

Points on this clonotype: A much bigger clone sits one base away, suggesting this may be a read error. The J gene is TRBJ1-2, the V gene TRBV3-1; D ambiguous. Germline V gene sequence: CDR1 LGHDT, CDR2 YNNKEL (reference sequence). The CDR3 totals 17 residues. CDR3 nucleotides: TGTGCCGGCAGCAGTGCAAACACCCTTCGAAAGACCTATGGCTACACCTTC. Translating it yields CAGSSANTLRKTYGYTF. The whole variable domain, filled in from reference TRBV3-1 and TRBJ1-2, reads DTAVSQTPKYLVTQMGNDKSIKCEQNLGHDTMYWYKQDSKKFLKIMFSYNNKELIINETVPNRFSPKSPDKAHLNLHINSLELGDSAVYFCAGSSANTLRKTYGYTFGSGTRLTVV.

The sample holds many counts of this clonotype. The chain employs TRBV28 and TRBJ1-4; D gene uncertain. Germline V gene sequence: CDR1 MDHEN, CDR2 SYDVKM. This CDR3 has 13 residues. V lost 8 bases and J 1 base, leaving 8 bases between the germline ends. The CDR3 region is CASALRTNEKLFF. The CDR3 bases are TGTGCCAGCGCCCTCAGAACTAATGAAAAACTGTTTTTT.

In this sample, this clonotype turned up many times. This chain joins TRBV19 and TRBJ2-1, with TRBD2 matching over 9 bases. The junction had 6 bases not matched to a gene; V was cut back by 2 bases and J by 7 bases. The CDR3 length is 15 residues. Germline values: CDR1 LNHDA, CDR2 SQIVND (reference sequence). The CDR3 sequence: CASSILAGAENEQFF. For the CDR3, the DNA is TGTGCCAGTAGTATATTAGCGGGAGCTGAAAATGAGCAGTTCTTC.

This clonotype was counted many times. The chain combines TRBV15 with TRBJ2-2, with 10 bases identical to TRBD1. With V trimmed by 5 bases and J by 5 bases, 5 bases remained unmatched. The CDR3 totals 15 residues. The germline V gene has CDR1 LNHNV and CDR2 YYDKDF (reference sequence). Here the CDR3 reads CATSHGTGDTGELFF. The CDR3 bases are TGTGCCACCAGCCACGGGACAGGGGATACCGGGGAGCTGTTTTTT.

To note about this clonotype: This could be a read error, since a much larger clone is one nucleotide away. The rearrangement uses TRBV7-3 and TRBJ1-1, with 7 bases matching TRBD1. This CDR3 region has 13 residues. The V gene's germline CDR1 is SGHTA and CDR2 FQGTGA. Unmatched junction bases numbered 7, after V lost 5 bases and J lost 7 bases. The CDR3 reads CASSVYRGSEAFF. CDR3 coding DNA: TGTGCCAGCAGCGTATACAGGGGAAGTGAAGCTTTCTTT.

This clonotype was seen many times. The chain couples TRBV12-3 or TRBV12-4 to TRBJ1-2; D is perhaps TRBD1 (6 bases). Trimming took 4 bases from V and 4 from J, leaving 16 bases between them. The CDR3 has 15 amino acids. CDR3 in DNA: TGTGCCAGCAGTTCCGCGGGGGCGGTAGTCTATGGCTACACCTTC. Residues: CASSSAGAVVYGYTF.

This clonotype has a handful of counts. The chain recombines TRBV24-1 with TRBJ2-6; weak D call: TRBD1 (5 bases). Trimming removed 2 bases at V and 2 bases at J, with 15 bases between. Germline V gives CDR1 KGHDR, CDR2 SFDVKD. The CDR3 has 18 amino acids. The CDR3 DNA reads TGTGCCACCAGTGATTATCGTGACAGTTGGGCTGGGGCCAACGTCCTGACTTTC. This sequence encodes CATSDYRDSWAGANVLTF.

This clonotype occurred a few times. CDR3 sequence: CASSRKNIQYF. The CDR3 coding sequence is TGTGCCAGCAGTAGAAAAAACATTCAGTACTTC. The chain uses TRBV28 and TRBJ2-4; D call uncertain. From germline, CDR1 is MDHEN and CDR2 SYDVKM. This CDR3 spans 11 amino acids. Trimming removed 5 bases at V and 4 bases at J, with 3 bases between. Combining the CDR3 with reference TRBV28 and TRBJ2-4 gives the whole variable domain DVKVTQSSRYLVKRTGEKVFLECVQDMDHENMFWYRQDPGLGLRLIYFSYDVKMKEKGDIPEGYSVSREKKERFSLILESASTNQTSMYLCASSRKNIQYFGAGTRLSVL.

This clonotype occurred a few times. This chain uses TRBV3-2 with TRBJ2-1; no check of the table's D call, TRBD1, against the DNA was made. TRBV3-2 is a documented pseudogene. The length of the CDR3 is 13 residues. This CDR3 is CASRQTGLFEQFF. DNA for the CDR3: TGTGCCAGCAGACAGACAGGACTTTTCGAGCAGTTCTTC.

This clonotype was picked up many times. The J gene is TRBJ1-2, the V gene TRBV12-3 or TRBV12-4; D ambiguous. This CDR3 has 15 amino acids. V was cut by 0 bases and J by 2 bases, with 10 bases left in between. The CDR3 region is CASSLALGRNYGYTF. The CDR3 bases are TGTGCCAGCAGTTTAGCCCTAGGGAGGAACTATGGCTACACCTTC.

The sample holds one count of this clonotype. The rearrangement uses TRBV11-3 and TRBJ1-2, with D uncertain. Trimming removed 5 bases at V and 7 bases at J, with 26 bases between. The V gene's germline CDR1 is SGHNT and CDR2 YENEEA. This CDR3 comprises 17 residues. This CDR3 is CASSDCTDLGKTCGYTF. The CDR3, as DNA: TGTGCCAGCAGCGATTGTACCGATCTCGGAAAGACCTGTGGCTACACCTTC.

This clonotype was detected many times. The CDR3 sequence: CASSQRRGATNEKLFF. In nucleotides, the CDR3 is TGTGCCAGCAGCCAACGTCGGGGGGCCACTAATGAAAAACTGTTTTTT. The V gene is TRBV3-1, the J gene TRBJ1-4, with D possibly TRBD1 on 6 matching bases. The CDR3 consists of 16 residues. Germline CDR1 and CDR2: LGHDT and YNNKEL (reference sequence). V was pared by 2 bases and J by 2 bases, with 12 bases between. Full variable domain (missing parts from reference TRBV3-1 and TRBJ1-4): DTAVSQTPKYLVTQMGNDKSIKCEQNLGHDTMYWYKQDSKKFLKIMFSYNNKELIINETVPNRFSPKSPDKAHLNLHINSLELGDSAVYFCASSQRRGATNEKLFFGSGTQLSVL.

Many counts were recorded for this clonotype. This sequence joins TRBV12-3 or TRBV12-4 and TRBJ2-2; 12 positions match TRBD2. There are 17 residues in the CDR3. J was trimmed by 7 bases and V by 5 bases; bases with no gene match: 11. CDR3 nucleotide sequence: TGTGCCAGCAGTCCTCTTTCTAGCGGGAGGGTTGACGGGGAGCTGTTTTTT. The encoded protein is CASSPLSSGRVDGELFF.

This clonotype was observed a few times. The CDR3 loop reads CASSVAVGSHVTQYF. CDR3 nucleotides: TGTGCCAGCAGCGTAGCTGTGGGGTCCCATGTTACGCAGTATTTT. The V call is TRBV9, the J call TRBJ2-3; D is unclear. This CDR3 comprises 15 residues. V was shortened by 0 bases and J by 8 bases, with 16 bases between the two germline ends. CDR1 and CDR2 (germline): SGDLS, YYNGEE.

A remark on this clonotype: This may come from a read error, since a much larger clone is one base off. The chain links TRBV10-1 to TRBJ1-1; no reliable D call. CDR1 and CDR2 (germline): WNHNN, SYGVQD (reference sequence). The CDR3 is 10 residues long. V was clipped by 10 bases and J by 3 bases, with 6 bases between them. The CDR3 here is CAIRDTEAFF. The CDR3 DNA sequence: TGCGCCATTAGGGACACTGAAGCTTTCTTT.

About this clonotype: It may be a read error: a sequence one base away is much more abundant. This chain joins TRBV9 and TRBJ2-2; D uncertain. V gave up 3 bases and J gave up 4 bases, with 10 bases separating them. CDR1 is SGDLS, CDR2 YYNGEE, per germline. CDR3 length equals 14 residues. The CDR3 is CASSAAAATGELFF. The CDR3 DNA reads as TGTGCCAGCAGCGCGGCGGCGGCCACCGGGGAGCTGTTTTTT.

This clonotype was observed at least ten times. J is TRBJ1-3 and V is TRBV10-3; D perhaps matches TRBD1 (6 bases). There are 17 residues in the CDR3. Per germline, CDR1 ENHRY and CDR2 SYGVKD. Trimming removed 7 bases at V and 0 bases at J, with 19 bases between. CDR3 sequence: CAIKSPGVDSSGNTIYF. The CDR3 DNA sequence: TGTGCCATCAAGAGTCCAGGAGTGGACAGCTCTGGAAACACCATATATTTT.

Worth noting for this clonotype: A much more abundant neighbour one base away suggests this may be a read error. CDR3 loop: CASGLGQGINTGELFF. CDR3 nucleotides: TGCGCCAGCGGCTTGGGGCAGGGTATTAACACCGGGGAGCTGTTTTTT. V and J are TRBV5-1 and TRBJ2-2; a weak D match, TRBD1 (5 bases). From germline, CDR1 is SGHRS and CDR2 YFSETQ. The CDR3 length is 16 residues.

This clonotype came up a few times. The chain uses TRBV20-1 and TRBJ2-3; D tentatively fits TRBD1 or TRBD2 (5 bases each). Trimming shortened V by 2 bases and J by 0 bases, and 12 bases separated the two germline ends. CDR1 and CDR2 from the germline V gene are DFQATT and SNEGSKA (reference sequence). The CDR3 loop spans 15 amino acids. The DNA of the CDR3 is TGCAGTGCTAGATCGGGACGGCAGAGCACAGATACGCAGTATTTT. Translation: CSARSGRQSTDTQYF.

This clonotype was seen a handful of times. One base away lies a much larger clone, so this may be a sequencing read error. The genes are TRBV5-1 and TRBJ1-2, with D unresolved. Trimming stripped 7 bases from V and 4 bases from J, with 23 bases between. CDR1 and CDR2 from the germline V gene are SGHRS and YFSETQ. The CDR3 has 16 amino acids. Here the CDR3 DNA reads TGCGCCAGCCCGGCATCATCGGTTCGAAGGACCTATGGCTACACCTTC. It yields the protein CASPASSVRRTYGYTF.